These T cell receptor beta chains were read from a single sample in a study of patients and donors after allogeneic stem cell transplantation. Each CDR3 protein gets one entry after TCRdb re-called the RT-PCR reads with MiXCR. The sample records approximately 170,000 distinct CDR3 sequences, roughly 22% being singletons. Source material: blood, either unsorted or a sorted T cell fraction (not recorded which). All receptors come from a human donor who was either an allogeneic HSCT recipient or a stem cell or donor lymphocyte infusion donor (not recorded which). It is not recorded whose cells these are; they may come from a transplant donor. CDR3s include the opening cysteine and the closing phenylalanine or tryptophan. A D gene is named only where the DNA matches it firmly. Part of the rows lack a size; the others show once, few, many or a class for expanded clones.

>-|TRBV6-5|TRBJ1-5|TRBD1|18
CASSYRSGGTGGDQPQHF
TGTGCCAGCAGTTACCGGAGTGGAGGGACAGGGGGCGATCAGCCCCAGCATTTT
>-|TRBV20-1|TRBJ1-5|-|14
CSARVGGLNQPQHF
TGCAGTGCTAGAGTAGGAGGACTAAATCAGCCCCAGCATTTT
>few|TRBV5-1|TRBJ2-3|-|16
CASSDLDWLSTDTQYF
TGCGCCAGCAGCGACCTTGATTGGTTGAGCACAGATACGCAGTATTTT
>few|TRBV7-8|TRBJ2-3|-|19
CASSLEIEYGARETDTQYF
TGTGCCAGCAGCTTAGAAATCGAGTATGGGGCGAGGGAAACAGATACGCAGTATTTT
>many|TRBV6-5|TRBJ1-4|-|15
CASSYNGGLDEKLFF
TGTGCCAGCAGTTACAACGGGGGCTTGGATGAAAAACTGTTTTTT
>few|TRBV29-1|TRBJ2-3|TRBD2|16
CSVLRASGRLRDTQYF
TGCAGCGTCCTTCGAGCTAGCGGGAGGTTGAGAGATACGCAGTATTTT
>-|TRBV6-5|TRBJ1-5|-|15
CASSRASNSNQPQHF
TGTGCCAGCAGTCGGGCTTCCAATAGCAATCAGCCCCAGCATTTT
>-|TRBV5-6|TRBJ2-5|TRBD1|15
CASSRDRGTTETQYF
TGTGCCAGCAGCAGGGACAGGGGAACGACGGAGACCCAGTACTTC
>-|TRBV12-3/TRBV12-4|TRBJ1-2|-|13
CASSAPGFYGYTF
TGTGCCAGCAGTGCCCCCGGGTTTTATGGCTACACCTTC
>few|TRBV5-1|TRBJ2-2|-|15
CASSHRRANTGELFF
TGCGCCAGCTCCCATCGGAGGGCGAACACCGGGGAGCTGTTTTTT
>-|TRBV14|TRBJ1-5|-|16
CASSHDEYHSNQPQHF
TGTGCCAGCAGCCACGATGAATATCATAGCAATCAGCCCCAGCATTTT
>-|TRBV11-2|TRBJ2-2|-|16
CASSSSGTRGTGELFF
TGTGCCAGCAGCTCTTCGGGGACCCGAGGCACCGGGGAGCTGTTTTTT
>-|TRBV7-9|TRBJ1-3|-|15
CASSLEGRSGNTIYF
TGTGCCAGCAGCTTAGAGGGTCGCTCTGGAAACACCATATATTTT
>-|TRBV6-5|TRBJ2-2|-|18
CASSYGFWLAEHTGELFF
TGTGCCAGCAGTTACGGCTTTTGGTTAGCGGAGCACACCGGGGAGCTGTTTTTT
>-|TRBV27|TRBJ2-1|TRBD1|15
CASSWGTGGTGEQFF
TGTGCCAGCAGTTGGGGGACAGGGGGCACGGGTGAGCAGTTCTTC
>-|TRBV20-1|TRBJ2-1|TRBD2|13
CSARVAGRYEQFF
TGCAGTGCTAGAGTAGCGGGTAGATATGAGCAGTTCTTC
>few|TRBV15|TRBJ2-5|-|13
CATSSGRRETQYF
TGTGCCACCAGCAGCGGTCGCCGGGAGACCCAGTACTTC
>few|TRBV11-2|TRBJ1-5|-|15
CASIPVRDSNQPQHF
TGTGCCAGCATCCCTGTGCGGGATAGCAATCAGCCCCAGCATTTT
>-|TRBV5-6|TRBJ2-7|TRBD2|16
CASSLPAASGRNEQYF
TGTGCCAGCAGCTTACCTGCGGCTAGCGGGAGGAACGAGCAGTACTTC
>-|TRBV24-1|TRBJ2-5|-|13
CATRKTGYETQYF
TGTGCCACCAGGAAAACAGGGTATGAGACCCAGTACTTC
>few|TRBV20-1|TRBJ1-2|TRBD1|15
CSAFIRGQGQDGYTF
TGCAGTGCTTTTATTAGGGGACAGGGACAGGATGGCTACACCTTC
>-|TRBV12-5|TRBJ2-7|-|14
CASGLVTAAGEQYF
TGTGCTAGTGGTTTGGTAACTGCGGCGGGGGAGCAGTACTTC
>few|TRBV27|TRBJ2-7|-|12
CASGLIRFEQYF
TGTGCCAGCGGCTTAATCCGGTTCGAGCAGTACTTC
>-|TRBV6-5|TRBJ1-5|TRBD1|19
CASRWALSTGGKWHQPQHF
TGTGCCAGCAGGTGGGCCCTTAGTACAGGGGGGAAGTGGCATCAGCCCCAGCATTTT
>-|TRBV20-1|TRBJ1-2|TRBD1|16
CSARLGQGSGRYGYTF
TGCAGTGCTAGACTCGGACAGGGGTCGGGCCGCTATGGCTACACCTTC
>-|TRBV6-6|TRBJ2-7|-|13
CASSYSGVHEQYF
TGTGCCAGCAGTTACTCCGGGGTCCACGAGCAGTACTTC
>many|TRBV20-1|TRBJ1-5|TRBD1|15
CSAEAGTGFNQPQHF
TGCAGTGCTGAGGCGGGGACAGGGTTCAATCAGCCCCAGCATTTT
>few|TRBV7-2|TRBJ1-1|TRBD1|14
CASSMKGAWTEAFF
TGTGCCAGCAGCATGAAGGGGGCTTGGACTGAAGCTTTCTTT
>-|TRBV20-1|TRBJ2-1|TRBD2|16
CSARDRYSGDYNEQFF
TGCAGTGCTAGAGATCGGTACAGCGGGGATTACAATGAGCAGTTCTTC
>few|TRBV20-1|TRBJ2-1|TRBD2|11
CSALGAGGEFF
TGCAGTGCCTTGGGGGCGGGAGGGGAGTTCTTC
>few|TRBV5-1|TRBJ1-4|-|14
CASSEDGTNEKLFF
TGCGCCAGCAGCGAGGACGGAACAAATGAAAAACTGTTTTTT
>few|TRBV9|TRBJ1-1|-|15
CASSADGGLGTEAFF
TGTGCCAGCAGCGCCGATGGGGGGCTAGGCACTGAAGCTTTCTTT
>-|TRBV7-8|TRBJ2-2|TRBD2|15
CASSWGREDTGELFF
TGTGCCAGCAGCTGGGGACGGGAGGACACCGGGGAGCTGTTTTTT
>-|TRBV5-1|TRBJ2-6|-|15
CASSLLVSGANVLTF
TGCGCCAGCAGCTTGCTGGTCTCAGGGGCCAACGTCCTGACTTTC
>few|TRBV12-3/TRBV12-4|TRBJ1-1|-|14
CASSLVPLRTEAFF
TGTGCCAGCAGTTTAGTTCCTCTGAGGACTGAAGCTTTCTTT
>few|TRBV6-2/TRBV6-3|TRBJ1-1|-|14
CASSYTEVNTEAFF
TGTGCCAGCAGTTATACGGAGGTGAACACTGAAGCTTTCTTT
>-|TRBV10-3|TRBJ1-1|-|14
CATTFSGMNTEAFF
TGTGCCACCACCTTTTCGGGGATGAACACTGAAGCTTTCTTT
>-|TRBV29-1|TRBJ1-3|-|14
CSVSGWRTGNTIYF
TGCAGCGTTTCTGGCTGGAGAACTGGAAACACCATATATTTT
>few|TRBV6-6|TRBJ2-1|-|15
CATLPVGQYIHEQFF
TGTGCCACCCTACCGGTAGGACAGTATATCCATGAGCAGTTCTTC
>-|TRBV7-3|TRBJ2-7|-|13
CASSLRPSYEQYF
TGTGCCAGCAGCTTAAGGCCCTCCTACGAGCAGTACTTC